A single sample is the source of the 26 T cell receptor beta chains below, sequenced in a study of blood T cell repertoires in COVID-19. The method was immunoSEQ multiplex PCR; TCRdb's version includes in-frame clones alone and lacks a portion of them. This table has about 200,000 clones, roughly 89% appearing once. The sequenced sample consisted of peripheral blood. All receptors come from a man aged 40-55 years with acute or convalescent COVID-19.

V is TRBV28 and J is TRBJ2-7, with 11 bases matching TRBD1. Germline loops: CDR1 MDHEN, CDR2 SYDVKM. J was trimmed by 7 bases and V by 6 bases; bases with no gene match: 8. CDR3 length: 14 residues. In DNA, the CDR3 is TGTGCCAGCAGGGACAGGGGGCCTGACCAGGAGCAGTACTTC. Protein product: CASRDRGPDQEQYF. Drawing the rest from reference TRBV28 and TRBJ2-7, the complete variable domain is DVKVTQSSRYLVKRTGEKVFLECVQDMDHENMFWYRQDPGLGLRLIYFSYDVKMKEKGDIPEGYSVSREKKERFSLILESASTNQTSMYLCASRDRGPDQEQYFGPGTRLTVT.

As for this clone: One end of the junction does not line up with germline, which may come from a read error. This chain joins TRBV6-2 or TRBV6-3 and TRBJ1-5; D call uncertain. Germline lookup yields CDR1 MNHEY and CDR2 SVGEGT. This CDR3 is 16 amino acids long. The CDR3 spells CASSYFSGSSNQPQHF. The CDR3 DNA reads as TGTGCCAGCAGCTACTTCTCGGGGAGTTCTAATCAGCCCCAGCATTTT.

This sequence joins TRBV19 and TRBJ1-1, with D tentatively TRBD1 (6 bases). Germline CDR1 LNHDA, CDR2 SQIVND (reference sequence). CDR3 length: 16 amino acids. Trimming pared 2 bases from V and 5 bases from J, leaving 18 bases between. DNA for the CDR3: TGTGCCAGTAGTATATCGGGGACAAACTTTGGGACTGAAGCTTTCTTT. This translates into CASSISGTNFGTEAFF. The variable domain in full, completed from reference TRBV19 and TRBJ1-1, reads DGGITQSPKYLFRKEGQNVTLSCEQNLNHDAMYWYRQDPGQGLRLIYYSQIVNDFQKGDIAEGYSVSREKKESFPLTVTSAQKNPTAFYLCASSISGTNFGTEAFFGQGTRLTVV.

The chain couples TRBV7-7 to TRBJ1-5; unclear D gene. The germline V and J ends were trimmed by 0 bases and 4 bases, with 13 bases remaining between them. Per the germline V gene, CDR1 is SSHAT and CDR2 is FNYEAQ (reference sequence). The CDR3 length is 16 residues. Here the CDR3 reads CASSLARFQNNQPQHF. The CDR3 DNA sequence: TGTGCCAGCAGCTTAGCGCGGTTTCAGAATAATCAGCCCCAGCATTTT.

The V and J genes are TRBV2 and TRBJ2-7; D not resolved. CDR1 and CDR2 from the germline V gene are SNHLY and FYNNEI. The germline V and J ends were trimmed by 9 bases and 6 bases, with 18 bases remaining between them. The CDR3 extends over 13 amino acids. The CDR3, as DNA: TGTGCCAGAAAGATGACCGACCGGAGCGAGCAGTACTTC. Its protein is CARKMTDRSEQYF. Filled out from reference TRBV2 and TRBJ2-7, the complete variable domain reads EPEVTQTPSHQVTQMGQEVILRCVPISNHLYFYWYRQILGQKVEFLVSFYNNEISEKSEIFDDQFSVERPDGSNFTLKIRSTKLEDSAMYFCARKMTDRSEQYFGPGTRLTVT.

On this clone itself: The sample contains more than one DNA sequence encoding this CDR3. The genes are TRBV12-3 or TRBV12-4 and TRBJ2-5; D gene unclear. The CDR3 sequence is 12 residues long. Trimming cost V 5 bases and J 5 bases, with 9 bases left between them. Here the CDR3 DNA reads TGTGCCAGCAGTCCCCAGAGGGAGACCCAGTACTTC. This encodes CASSPQRETQYF.

The chain is built from TRBV28 and TRBJ2-3; TRBD1 agrees at 7 bases. The CDR3 has 15 residues. Trimming took 6 bases from V and 4 from J; bases not matched to a gene: 10. The V gene's germline CDR1 is MDHEN and CDR2 SYDVKM. CDR3 sequence reads: CASRSTGVGPDTQYF. The CDR3 region has the DNA TGTGCCAGCAGATCTACAGGGGTTGGCCCAGATACGCAGTATTTT. Full variable domain (outside the CDR3, taken from reference TRBV28 and TRBJ2-3): DVKVTQSSRYLVKRTGEKVFLECVQDMDHENMFWYRQDPGLGLRLIYFSYDVKMKEKGDIPEGYSVSREKKERFSLILESASTNQTSMYLCASRSTGVGPDTQYFGPGTRLTVL.

Of note for this clone: The same CDR3 is also encoded by other DNA sequences in this sample. The CDR3 DNA reads as TGCGCCAGCAGCTTGGGAGGGGGCTACACTGAAGCTTTCTTT. Translated, it gives CASSLGGGYTEAFF. The V and J genes are TRBV5-1 and TRBJ1-1, with 7 bases identical to TRBD1. Per the germline V gene, CDR1 is SGHRS and CDR2 is YFSETQ. The CDR3 length is 14 residues. After removal of 0 bases from V and 3 bases from J, the junction contained 2 bases not matched to a gene.

V is TRBV19 and J is TRBJ1-2; D is ambiguous. CDR1 LNHDA and CDR2 SQIVND come from the germline V gene (reference sequence). V was shortened by 3 bases and J by 7 bases, with 15 bases between the two germline ends. This CDR3 spans 14 amino acids. Here the CDR3 DNA reads TGTGCCAGTAGTATGACATGGGTTTCAGGTGGCTACACCTTC. It codes for CASSMTWVSGGYTF.

The genes are TRBV5-1 and TRBJ1-3; TRBD1 matches at 8 bases. Unmatched junction bases numbered 9, after V lost 4 bases and J lost 0 bases. The CDR3 spans 17 residues. CDR1 SGHRS and CDR2 YFSETQ come from the germline V gene. As DNA, the CDR3 is TGCGCCAGCAGCAAGGGACAGGTGATTACCTCTGGAAACACCATATATTTT. Protein: CASSKGQVITSGNTIYF.

This clone was observed a handful of times. This chain connects TRBV29-1 to TRBJ2-5; tentatively, D is TRBD1 (6 bases). CDR1 is SQVTM and CDR2 is ANQGSEA in the germline V gene. CDR3 length: 13 amino acids. V was pared by 6 bases and J by 8 bases, with 19 bases between. The chain's CDR3 is CSVCRTVEGTQYF. The CDR3 nucleotides read TGCAGCGTGTGCCGGACAGTCGAAGGAACCCAGTACTTC.

V usage is TRBV30 and J usage is TRBJ2-7, with TRBD1 matching over 8 bases. Germline V gene data show CDR1 as GTSNPN and CDR2 as SVGIG (reference sequence). This CDR3 spans 12 amino acids. V lost 3 bases to trimming and J lost 4 bases; unmatched junction nucleotides: 2. The CDR3 here is CAWSQGAYEQYF. The CDR3 bases are TGTGCCTGGAGCCAGGGGGCTTACGAGCAGTACTTC.

CDR3 residues: CASSLDRTYEQYF. For the CDR3, the DNA is TGTGCCAGCAGTTTGGACAGGACCTACGAGCAGTACTTC. V usage is TRBV12-3 or TRBV12-4 and J usage is TRBJ2-7; 7 bases agree with TRBD1. This CDR3 has 13 amino acids. J lost 2 bases, V lost 3 bases, and 1 base had no gene match.

The genes are TRBV24-1 and TRBJ2-3; 12 bases map to TRBD2. Germline V gene data show CDR1 as KGHDR and CDR2 as SFDVKD. CDR3 length: 16 amino acids. V was clipped by 3 bases and J by 5 bases; unmatched bases: 5. Written as DNA, the CDR3 is TGTGCCACCAGTGATCCCCTAGCGGGGGGGCGAGATACGCAGTATTTT. Translation gives CATSDPLAGGRDTQYF.

This rearrangement joins TRBV2 to TRBJ1-6; D possibly corresponds to TRBD1 (6 bases). Trimming stripped 8 bases from V and 8 bases from J, with 25 bases between. Germline V gives CDR1 SNHLY, CDR2 FYNNEI. The CDR3 is 17 residues long. CDR3 protein: CASLLLTGSLADSPLHF. CDR3 in DNA: TGTGCCAGCCTTCTTTTAACAGGGTCGCTAGCGGATTCACCCCTCCACTTT.

V and J are TRBV11-3 and TRBJ2-3; 8 nucleotides match TRBD2. Germline V gene sequence: CDR1 SGHNT, CDR2 YENEEA. The trim removed 5 bases at V and 3 bases at J, leaving 7 bases unmatched. The CDR3 length is 15 residues. The CDR3 bases are TGTGCCAGCAGCCCCGGGGGGGTGGGGACAGATACGCAGTATTTT. It specifies CASSPGGVGTDTQYF.

This chain joins TRBV5-1 and TRBJ1-2; the D is unclear. Trimming left V 0 bases short and J 2 bases short, with 8 bases between. CDR1 SGHRS and CDR2 YFSETQ come from the germline V gene. This CDR3 is 14 amino acids long. The CDR3 loop reads CASSLEPGNYGYTF. CDR3 DNA sequence: TGCGCCAGCAGCTTGGAGCCGGGAAACTATGGCTACACCTTC.

This clone appeared once. V is TRBV19 and J is TRBJ1-1; D remains ambiguous. Trimming cost V 3 bases and J 7 bases, with 9 bases left between them. The germline CDR1 and CDR2 sequences are LNHDA and SQIVND (reference sequence). The CDR3 length is 12 residues. The CDR3 region is CASSIYGIEAFF. Here the CDR3 DNA reads TGTGCCAGTAGTATTTACGGGATTGAAGCTTTCTTT.

The chain joins TRBV19 to TRBJ2-1, with D possibly matching TRBD2 (6 bases). The germline gives CDR1 LNHDA, CDR2 SQIVND (reference sequence). The CDR3 covers 14 residues. Trimming removed 2 bases from V and 5 bases from J, with 10 bases in between. The CDR3 protein is CASSISGLNNEQFF. For the CDR3, the DNA is TGTGCCAGTAGTATATCGGGACTTAACAATGAGCAGTTCTTC.

The chain links TRBV19 to TRBJ2-7; 13 bases are shared with TRBD2. This CDR3 contains 14 residues. Losses at the gene ends were 8 bases for V and 4 bases for J; bases not matched to a gene: 5. Germline CDR1 is LNHDA and CDR2 is SQIVND (reference sequence). The CDR3 is CASSTSGGTYEQYF. The CDR3 nucleotides are TGTGCCAGTTCGACTAGCGGGGGGACTTACGAGCAGTACTTC.

This clone occurred once. The CDR3 spells CASSIWTGGNTEAFF. DNA of the CDR3: TGTGCCAGTAGTATCTGGACAGGGGGAAACACTGAAGCTTTCTTT. The gene calls are TRBV19 and TRBJ1-1; 10 bases align to TRBD1. CDR3 length: 15 amino acids. The V and J ends lost 3 bases and 2 bases, in that order; junction bases with no gene match: 3. The germline V gene has CDR1 LNHDA and CDR2 SQIVND (reference sequence).

The chain carries TRBV6-1 and TRBJ2-7; 7 bases map to TRBD2. With V trimmed by 2 bases and J by 1 base, 8 bases remained unmatched. Germline V lookup: CDR1 MNHNS, CDR2 SASEGT. This CDR3 contains 16 residues. The DNA of the CDR3 is TGTGCCAGCAGTGAAATGCTAGCGGTCGATTCCTACGAGCAGTACTTC. Translation gives CASSEMLAVDSYEQYF.

This clone was seen a single time. The chain couples TRBV19 to TRBJ2-2, with D perhaps matching TRBD1 (5 bases). Germline lookup yields CDR1 LNHDA and CDR2 SQIVND (reference sequence). Trimming cost V 2 bases and J 7 bases, with 14 bases left between them. This CDR3 is 15 amino acids long. The CDR3 nucleotides read TGTGCCAGTAGTATAATTTCAGGGCTAAGCGGGGAGCTGTTTTTT. Translating gives CASSIISGLSGELFF.

The chain has TRBV7-2 and TRBJ1-2; TRBD1 matches 8 bases. Trimming cost V 5 bases and J 5 bases; bases outside gene matches: 7. CDR1 is SGHTA, CDR2 FQGNSA, per germline. The CDR3 spans 14 residues. CDR3 in DNA: TGTGCCAGCAGCCCAGACAGGGGAGAGTATGGCTACACCTTC. Translating it yields CASSPDRGEYGYTF.

This chain uses TRBV6-5 with TRBJ1-2, with 7 bases that match TRBD1. The V gene's germline CDR1 is MNHEY and CDR2 SVGAGI. This CDR3 has 13 amino acids. Germline trimming cut 6 bases from V and 4 bases from J; bases unmatched to any gene: 5. Here the CDR3 DNA reads TGTGCCAGCAGAGTGGGGACAGCCTATGGCTACACCTTC. It yields the protein CASRVGTAYGYTF.

This rearrangement joins TRBV6-5 to TRBJ2-1; possible D gene TRBD2, 7 bases. The CDR3 is 13 residues long. Per germline, CDR1 MNHEY and CDR2 SVGAGI. V dropped 2 bases and J dropped 10 bases, with 12 bases sitting between them. DNA of the CDR3: TGTGCCAGCAGTTACAAGGGGGGGAACGAGCAGTTCTTC. Its translation: CASSYKGGNEQFF.